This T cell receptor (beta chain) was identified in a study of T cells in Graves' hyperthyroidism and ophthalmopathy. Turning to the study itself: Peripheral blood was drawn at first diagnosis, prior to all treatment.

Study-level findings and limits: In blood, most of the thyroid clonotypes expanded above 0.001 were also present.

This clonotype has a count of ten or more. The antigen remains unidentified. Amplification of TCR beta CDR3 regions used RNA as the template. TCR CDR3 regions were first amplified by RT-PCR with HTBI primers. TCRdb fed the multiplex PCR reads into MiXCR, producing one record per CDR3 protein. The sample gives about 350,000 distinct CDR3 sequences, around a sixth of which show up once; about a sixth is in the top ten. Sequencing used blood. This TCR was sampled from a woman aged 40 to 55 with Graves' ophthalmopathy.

The CDR3 bases are TGCGCCAGCAGCCTGACAGGGAGGGAACCTAGGCGCGAAGCTTTCTTT. Amino acids: CASSLTGREPRREAFF. V and J are TRBV5-1 and TRBJ1-1; 7 nucleotides align to TRBD1. Losses at the gene ends were 4 bases for V and 8 bases for J; bases not matched to a gene: 17. Germline CDR1 and CDR2: SGHRS and YFSETQ. There are 16 residues in the CDR3.